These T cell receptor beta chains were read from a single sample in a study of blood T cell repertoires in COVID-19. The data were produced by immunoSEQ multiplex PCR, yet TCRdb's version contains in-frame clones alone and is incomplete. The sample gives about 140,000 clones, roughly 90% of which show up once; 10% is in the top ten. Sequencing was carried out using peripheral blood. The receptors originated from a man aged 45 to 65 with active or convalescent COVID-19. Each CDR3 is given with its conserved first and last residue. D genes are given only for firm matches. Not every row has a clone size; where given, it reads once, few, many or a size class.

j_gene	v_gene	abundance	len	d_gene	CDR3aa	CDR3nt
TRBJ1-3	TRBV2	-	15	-	CASSDYEGTGNTIYF	TGTGCCAGCAGTGATTATGAGGGTACCGGAAACACCATATATTTT
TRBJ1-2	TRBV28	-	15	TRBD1	CASSPGTGSNYGYTF	TGTGCCAGCAGTCCCGGGACAGGGTCTAACTATGGCTACACCTTC
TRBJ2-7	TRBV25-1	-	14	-	CASSAGQWGYEQYF	TGTGCCAGCAGTGCCGGACAATGGGGCTACGAGCAGTACTTC
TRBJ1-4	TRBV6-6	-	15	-	CASSGRSGLNEKLFF	TGTGCCAGCAGTGGGAGGTCGGGCCTGAATGAAAAACTGTTTTTT
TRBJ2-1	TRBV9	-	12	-	CASSVLGDEQFF	TGTGCCAGCAGCGTCCTAGGGGATGAGCAGTTCTTC
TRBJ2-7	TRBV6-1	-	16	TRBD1	CASSDGSGTGRTEQYF	TGTGCCAGCAGTGACGGTTCCGGGACAGGGAGGACCGAGCAGTACTTC
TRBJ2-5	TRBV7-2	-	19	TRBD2	CASSLEGTAGAGGRKTQYF	TGTGCCAGCAGCTTAGAAGGGACAGCGGGAGCGGGAGGGAGGAAGACCCAGTACTTC
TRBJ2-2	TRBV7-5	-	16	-	CARSPWTVSNTGELFF	TGTGCCAGAAGCCCCTGGACAGTTTCGAACACCGGGGAGCTGTTTTTT
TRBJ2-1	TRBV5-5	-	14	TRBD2	CASSGLAAHNEQFF	TGTGCCAGCAGCGGACTAGCGGCCCACAATGAGCAGTTCTTC
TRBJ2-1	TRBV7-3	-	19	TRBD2	CASSLSGGERGSSYNEQFF	TGTGCCAGCAGCTTAAGCGGCGGAGAGCGGGGGAGCTCCTACAATGAGCAGTTCTTC
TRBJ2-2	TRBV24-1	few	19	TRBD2	CATSDLLTSGSVGTGELFF	TGTGCCACCAGTGATTTGTTAACTAGCGGGAGCGTTGGCACCGGGGAGCTGTTTTTT
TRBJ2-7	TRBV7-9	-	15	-	CASSLDAGNTYEQYF	TGTGCCAGCAGCTTAGACGCGGGCAATACCTACGAGCAGTACTTC
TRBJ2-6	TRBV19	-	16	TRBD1	CASKGTGVPGANVLTF	TGTGCCAGTAAGGGGACAGGGGTACCTGGGGCCAACGTCCTGACTTTC
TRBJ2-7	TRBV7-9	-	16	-	CASSLGTWTDSYEQYF	TGTGCCAGCAGCTTAGGGACTTGGACAGATTCATACGAGCAGTACTTC
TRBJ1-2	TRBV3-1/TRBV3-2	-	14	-	CASSPWTRREGYTF	TGTGCCAGCAGCCCCTGGACACGGCGAGAGGGCTACACCTTC
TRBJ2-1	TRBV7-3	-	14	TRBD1	CASSAGQGGNEQFF	TGTGCCAGCAGCGCCGGACAGGGGGGCAATGAGCAGTTCTTC
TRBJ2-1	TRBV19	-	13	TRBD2	CASRGTSATQQFF	TGTGCCAGTAGGGGGACTAGCGCCACCCAGCAGTTCTTC
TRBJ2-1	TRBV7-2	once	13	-	CASSSERSREQFF	TGTGCCAGCAGCTCCGAGAGGTCGCGTGAGCAGTTCTTC
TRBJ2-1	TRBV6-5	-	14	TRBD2	CASTRLAGGREQFF	TGTGCCAGCACCCGACTAGCGGGAGGACGGGAGCAGTTCTTC
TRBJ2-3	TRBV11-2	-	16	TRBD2	CASSYSRTSLTDTQYF	TGTGCCAGCAGCTATTCAAGGACTAGCCTAACAGATACGCAGTATTTT
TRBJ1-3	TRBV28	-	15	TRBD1	CASSMTGSSGNTIYF	TGTGCCAGCAGCATGACAGGGAGCTCTGGAAACACCATATATTTT
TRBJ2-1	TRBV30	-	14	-	CAWSRLTPYNEQFF	TGTGCCTGGAGTCGACTAACGCCCTACAATGAGCAGTTCTTC
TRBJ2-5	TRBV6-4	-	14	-	CASRGHRDKETQYF	TGTGCCAGCAGGGGGCACAGGGATAAGGAGACCCAGTACTTC
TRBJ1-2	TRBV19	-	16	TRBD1	CASSTRTGGRGYGYTF	TGTGCCAGTAGTACCCGGACAGGGGGCCGTGGCTATGGCTACACCTTC
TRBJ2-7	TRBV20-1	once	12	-	CSASLLVYEQYF	TGCAGTGCTAGTCTACTAGTATACGAGCAGTACTTC
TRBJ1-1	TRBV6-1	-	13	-	CASSELGNTEAFF	TGTGCCAGCAGTGAGCTCGGGAACACTGAAGCTTTCTTT
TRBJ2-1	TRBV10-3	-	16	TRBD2	CAISRTSGISYNEQFF	TGTGCCATCAGTCGGACTAGCGGAATCTCCTACAATGAGCAGTTCTTC
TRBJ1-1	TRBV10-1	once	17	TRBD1	CASSEGTPGTGGTEAFF	TGCGCCAGCAGTGAAGGCACCCCCGGGACAGGGGGGACTGAAGCTTTCTTT
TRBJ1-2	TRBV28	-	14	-	CASSSMGGNYGYTF	TGTGCCAGCAGTTCAATGGGGGGGAACTATGGCTACACCTTC
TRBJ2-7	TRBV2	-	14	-	CASSEHHTTYEQYF	TGTGCCAGCAGTGAACACCACACCACCTACGAGCAGTACTTC
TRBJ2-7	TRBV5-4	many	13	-	CASSLKGGYEQYF	TGTGCCAGCAGCTTAAAGGGAGGCTACGAGCAGTACTTC
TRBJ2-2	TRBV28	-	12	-	CASSKAAGELFF	TGTGCCAGCAGTAAAGCGGCCGGGGAGCTGTTTTTT
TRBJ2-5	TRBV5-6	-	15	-	CASSGRHLGGETQYF	TGTGCCAGCAGCGGGAGACATCTTGGCGGGGAGACCCAGTACTTC
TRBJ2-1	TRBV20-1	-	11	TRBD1	CSAQTGGEQFF	TGCAGTGCCCAGACAGGGGGTGAGCAGTTCTTC
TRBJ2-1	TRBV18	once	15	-	CASSPRDGLGNEQFF	TGTGCCAGCTCACCGCGGGACGGCCTTGGCAATGAGCAGTTCTTC
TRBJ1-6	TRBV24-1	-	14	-	CATSASSYNSPLHF	TGTGCCACCAGTGCGAGCTCCTATAATTCACCCCTCCACTTT
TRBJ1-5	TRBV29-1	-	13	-	CSVAVNSNQPQHF	TGCAGCGTTGCAGTAAATAGCAATCAGCCCCAGCATTTT
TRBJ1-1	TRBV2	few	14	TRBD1	CASSANRGNTEAFF	TGTGCCAGCAGCGCCAACAGGGGGAACACTGAAGCTTTCTTT
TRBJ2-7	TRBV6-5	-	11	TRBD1	CASSLTGGKYF	TGTGCCAGCAGCCTTACAGGGGGCAAGTACTTC
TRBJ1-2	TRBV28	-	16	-	CASSFKTLAGYYGYTF	TGTGCCAGCAGTTTTAAGACCCTTGCAGGATACTATGGCTACACCTTC
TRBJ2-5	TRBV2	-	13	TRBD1	CASRGQGQETQYF	TGTGCCAGCAGGGGACAGGGACAAGAGACCCAGTACTTC
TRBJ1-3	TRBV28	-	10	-	CASSTWTAVF	TGTGCCAGCAGTACCTGGACAGCCGTATTT
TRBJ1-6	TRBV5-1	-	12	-	CASRAINSPLHF	TGCGCCAGCCGAGCCATTAATTCACCCCTCCACTTT
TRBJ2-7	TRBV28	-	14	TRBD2	CASTPGLAAYEQYF	TGTGCCAGCACCCCGGGACTAGCGGCCTACGAGCAGTACTTC
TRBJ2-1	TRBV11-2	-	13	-	CASSSQTYNEQFF	TGTGCCAGCAGCTCACAGACCTACAATGAGCAGTTCTTC
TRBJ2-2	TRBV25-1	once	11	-	CASSERWELFF	TGTGCCAGCAGTGAGAGATGGGAGCTGTTTTTT
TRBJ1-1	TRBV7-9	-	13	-	CASSLSVNTEAFF	TGTGCCAGCAGCTTATCTGTTAACACTGAAGCTTTCTTT
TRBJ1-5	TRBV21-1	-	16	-	CASSKAYFDSNQPQHF	TGTGCCAGCAGCAAAGCGTACTTCGATAGCAATCAGCCCCAGCATTTT
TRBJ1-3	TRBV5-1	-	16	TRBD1	CASSFRDRGSGNTIYF	TGCGCCAGCAGCTTCCGGGACAGGGGCTCTGGAAACACCATATATTTT
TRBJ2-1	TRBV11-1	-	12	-	CASSEQGVQQFF	TGTGCCAGCAGCGAACAGGGAGTACAGCAGTTCTTC
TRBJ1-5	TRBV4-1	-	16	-	CASSQAPGTVNQPQHF	TGCGCCAGCAGCCAAGCTCCGGGTACGGTGAATCAGCCCCAGCATTTT
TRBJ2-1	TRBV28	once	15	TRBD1	CASSSGTGLNNEQFF	TGTGCCAGCAGCTCCGGGACAGGGTTAAACAATGAGCAGTTCTTC
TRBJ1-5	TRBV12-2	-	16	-	CASRSPDRGKYRPQHF	TGTGCAAGTCGCTCTCCTGACAGGGGGAAATATCGGCCCCAGCATTTT
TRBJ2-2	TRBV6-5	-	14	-	CASRGAEITGELFF	TGTGCCAGCAGAGGGGCGGAGATCACCGGGGAGCTGTTTTTT